This T cell receptor beta chain was recovered during a study of regulatory T cells in long-lasting Graves disease. Time point noted: newly diagnosed GD, antithyroid drugs for less than 3 months. The TCR library used RNA extracted from PBMCs. Patients of an endocrinology department in Xi'an, China, were included. Roughly 9 milliliters of peripheral blood were taken and placed in EDTA tubes. The CDR3 length is 22 residues. J was trimmed by 1 base and V by 5 bases; bases with no gene match: 25. CDR1 MDHEN and CDR2 SYDVKM come from the germline V gene. iRepertoire HTBI primers and Arm-PCR of CDR3 regions built TCR beta libraries. From the multiplex PCR reads, TCRdb called clonotypes with MiXCR, one entry per CDR3 protein. The profile shows about 460,000 distinct CDR3 sequences, about 15% of them singletons. This clonotype was recorded at least ten times. These same records also appear under a second study, on T cells in Graves' hyperthyroidism and ophthalmopathy. That report adds: The majority of expanded thyroid clonotypes above 0.001 also appeared in blood.

The chain has TRBV28 and TRBJ1-2; the match to TRBD1 covers 10 bases. The clonotype comes from a woman between 50 and 59 years old with Graves disease. The sequenced sample was peripheral blood mononuclear cells (PBMCs), obtained at new diagnosis, from a patient treated with antithyroid drugs. The CDR3 here is CASSNPRGPGTGEMGYNYGYTF. The CDR3 DNA sequence: TGTGCCAGCAGTAATCCCCGCGGTCCCGGGACAGGGGAGATGGGTTATAACTATGGCTACACCTTC.